This T cell receptor (beta chain) emerged from a study of regulatory T cells in long-lasting Graves disease (dated by TCRdb to about 2021). As for the study more broadly: In the newly diagnosed Graves' disease group, patients had been taking antithyroid drugs for less than 3 months. This study used TCR sequencing and RNA sequencing of peripheral blood to compare persistent Graves' disease patients against newly diagnosed Graves' disease patients. The study was conducted in China and was registered as a clinical trial. A total of roughly 35 samples underwent TCR sequencing: about 13 from persistent and approximately 20 from newly diagnosed Graves' disease patients. Points the paper makes about the study in general: Compared with newly diagnosed patients, patients with persistent Graves' disease had lower TCR Shannon entropy and fewer highly expanded clones, which suggests clonal expansion. Persistent patients shared more public clonotypes among themselves (around 3,000) than newly diagnosed patients did (over 950). Only peripheral blood was studied, because thyroid tissue, the primary lesion, was inaccessible. Persistent disease showed preferential use of TRBV28, TRBJ1-2 and TRBJ2-5, whereas newly diagnosed disease favored TRBV20-1 and TRBJ2-1. The small sample size was acknowledged by the authors as a limitation that may reduce accuracy. Only the TCR beta chain was sequenced and analyzed.

About this clonotype itself: Which antigen it targets is not known. Base qualities are not provided; no much larger clone lies one nucleotide away.

The library was generated by multiplex PCR. Sequencing was carried out with an Illumina HiSeq 4000. iRepertoire HTBI primers and Arm-PCR amplification of CDR3 regions were used to construct TCR beta libraries. Before sequencing, the PCR products went through gel purification. Under the source paper's analysis protocol: A total of fewer than 65 TRBV and under 15 TRBJ segments were identified across samples and were used for gene usage analysis of CDR3 amino acid clonotypes. COPE and FqMerger were used to merge filtered high-quality paired reads into contigs. BLAST was used to align contigs to IMGT TRBV, TRBD and TRBJ reference genes, with CDR3 defined following IMGT. Any clonotype with a frequency above 0.1% was counted as a highly expanded clone. Repertoire diversity was measured by Shannon entropy, and V-J evenness by the Gini coefficient. A clonotype was considered public if more than one individual shared it. TCRdb reworked the public reads: Q25 trimming with fastp, MiXCR clone assembly, productive beta chains retained. Duplicate CDR3 protein sequences are folded into a single record with the most common DNA and genes. TCRdb, not the authors, supplied the V and J calls. The sample table holds hundreds of thousands of distinct CDR3 sequences, of which around 17% were seen once. Together, the top ten hold roughly 18% of the sample.

The sample's time point, from its label and the paper: newly diagnosed GD, antithyroid drugs for less than 3 months. RNA was extracted from PBMCs in TRIzol for both TCR sequencing and RNA sequencing. The diagnosis of Graves' disease followed American Thyroid Association guidelines. The patients came from an endocrinology department in Xi'an, China. Each patient gave 8.5 to 9.5 milliliters of peripheral blood, collected in an EDTA anticoagulant tube. PBMCs were isolated by Ficoll Paque Plus density gradient separation without further T cell sorting. An Agilent 2100 Bioanalyzer and agarose gel were used to check RNA quality, and a NanoDrop 2000 was used to measure RNA concentration. The germline V gene yields SQVTM for CDR1 and ANQGSEA for CDR2. V sheds 1 base and J sheds 7 bases, leaving 11 bases between their ends. The CDR3 spans 12 residues, from the cysteine through the phenylalanine. Here the CDR3 DNA is all that survives: 36 bases in frame from base 1.

In addition, the sample was reused for a study of T cells in Graves' hyperthyroidism and ophthalmopathy. The second investigation adds: Graves' hyperthyroidism was defined as stable when no progression to ophthalmopathy occurred over 18 months of follow-up. Hyperthyroidism patients were newly diagnosed, had a disease duration of under 2 months, and were aged 18 to 65 years. The study excluded patients with uncontrolled infections, other autoimmune diseases, pregnancy or lactation. Diagnoses relied on clinical symptoms, serum thyroxine and TRAb, thyroid ultrasound and orbital computed tomography. The TCR CDR3 was subjected to a first round of RT-PCR using the HTBI primer set and the Qiagen OneStep RT-PCR kit. Most expanded thyroid clonotypes (frequency above 0.001) were also found in blood, which suggests that blood repertoires may mirror thyroid immune responses. In cross-validation, a model built on a 13 V-J signature told ophthalmopathy apart from stable hyperthyroidism with 87.88% sensitivity and 81% to 82% specificity, and in testing the same model reached 80%/75%. In validation, the model predicted progression to ophthalmopathy a median of around 6.5 months before onset, with roughly 71% sensitivity and about 75% specificity. To identify distinguishing TCR V-J signatures, a discovery cohort of roughly 100 patients was used, comprising 43 with Graves' ophthalmopathy and approximately 58 with stable Graves' hyperthyroidism. Prospective prediction of ophthalmopathy was tested in an independent validation cohort consisting of about 20 hyperthyroidism patients and 17 patients who later progressed to ophthalmopathy. The 100 discovery patients were randomly split 7:3 into training and test sets. Thyroid tissue and blood T-cell repertoires from more than five Graves' hyperthyroidism patients were also compared in the study. Once sampling was done, hyperthyroidism patients were given methimazole at a starting dose of 30 mg daily, whereas ophthalmopathy patients were given high-dose intravenous methylprednisolone. Libraries were constructed in a second round of multiplex PCR, after which size selection and purification were carried out. Sequencing of the libraries was done on an Illumina HiSeq2000 using paired-end 100 bp reads. SOAPnuke was used to process the raw data, with reads discarded if the reads contained adapters or uncalled bases, had a mean Phred below 15, or lacked an exact constant-primer or identifier match. High-quality paired reads were merged using COPE v1.2.5, and each unique nucleotide sequence was defined as a clonotype. MiTCR v1.1 was used to align clonotypes to the IMGT TRBV, TRBD and TRBJ reference segments. The analysis included only V-J combinations with a frequency above 0.0001, which together covered 98% to 99.2% of the repertoires. The TCS score was defined as F50 (clonal expansion) divided by E x V (chaos), with BLOSUM62-based TCRdist calculated between CDR3 peptides within each V-J. Welch's t-statistics and random forest reduced 450 to 600 V-J features to 10 to 15, which were used in a naive Bayes classifier (R e1071). Sample size was not statistically predetermined, and blinding of investigators to group allocation was not performed. According to the paper, TCR Vbeta CDR3 sequencing was carried out on about 140 peripheral blood samples, which came from about 45 ophthalmopathy, fewer than 80 hyperthyroidism and roughly 17 progressor patients.

Material: peripheral blood mononuclear cells (PBMCs), obtained at new diagnosis, from a patient treated with antithyroid drugs. The chain was built from TRBV29-1 and TRBJ2-7, with TRBD2 tentatively as D gene (5 bases match). This sequence originates from a woman younger than 45 with Graves disease. Donor details come from another sample of the same person, matched by shared clones. The nucleotide sequence reads as follows: TGCAGCGTTGAAGCGACTACGCGGGAGCAGTACTTC. The translation is CSVEATTREQYF.